These 5 T cell receptor beta chains were sequenced from one sample in a study of shared T cell receptors in the human thymus. Method: immunoSEQ multiplex PCR; TCRdb's copy keeps in-frame clones and lacks some. The sample has 500,000 to 750,000 clones; more than 75% are singletons. These data were also filed under a second study, of human thymus T cells.

The specimen sequenced was thymocytes. The receptors stem from a boy under two years old with a congenital heart defect.

This rearrangement joins TRBV29-1 to TRBJ2-1; 9 nucleotides agree with TRBD1. Trimming took 7 bases from V and 5 from J; bases not matched to a gene: 12. Germline V gene data show CDR1 as SQVTM and CDR2 as ANQGSEA. The CDR3 loop spans 15 amino acids. The CDR3 region has the DNA TGCAGCGACCTGCCCCCGACAGGGGGGGACAATGAGCAGTTCTTC. Translated: CSDLPPTGGDNEQFF.

A single count supports this clone. The V call is TRBV28, the J call TRBJ1-5, with D unclear. Germline CDR1 is MDHEN and CDR2 is SYDVKM. The V end was cut by 6 bases, the J end by 0 bases, with 6 bases between. The CDR3 extends over 13 amino acids. CDR3 amino acids: CASSPLSNQPQHF. DNA of the CDR3: TGTGCCAGCAGCCCACTTAGCAATCAGCCCCAGCATTTT.

The chain couples TRBV10-3 to TRBJ2-7; 9 nucleotides agree with TRBD2. The trim removed 2 bases at V and 7 bases at J, leaving 3 bases unmatched. Germline V CDR1 and CDR2: ENHRY, SYGVKD. This CDR3 comprises 13 residues. The CDR3 region is CAISEGLAREQYF. The CDR3 nucleotides read TGTGCCATCAGTGAGGGACTAGCGAGGGAGCAGTACTTC.

The V call is TRBV28, the J call TRBJ2-1; 10 nucleotides line up with TRBD2. Germline CDR1 and CDR2: MDHEN and SYDVKM. This CDR3 comprises 15 residues. J lost 6 bases, V lost 3 bases, and 5 bases had no gene match. The DNA of the CDR3 is TGTGCCAGCAGTTTGCGTAGCGGGAGGATCAATGAGCAGTTCTTC. Residues: CASSLRSGRINEQFF.

V and J are TRBV27 and TRBJ2-2; D might be TRBD1 (5 bases). The V gene lost 3 bases and the J gene lost 13 bases, with 12 bases spanning the gap. Germline V CDR1 and CDR2: MNHEY, SMNVEV (reference sequence). This CDR3 region has 12 residues. CDR3 sequence (DNA): TGTGCCAGCAGTTTTCCGGCAGGGCGGCTGTTTTTT. It specifies CASSFPAGRLFF.